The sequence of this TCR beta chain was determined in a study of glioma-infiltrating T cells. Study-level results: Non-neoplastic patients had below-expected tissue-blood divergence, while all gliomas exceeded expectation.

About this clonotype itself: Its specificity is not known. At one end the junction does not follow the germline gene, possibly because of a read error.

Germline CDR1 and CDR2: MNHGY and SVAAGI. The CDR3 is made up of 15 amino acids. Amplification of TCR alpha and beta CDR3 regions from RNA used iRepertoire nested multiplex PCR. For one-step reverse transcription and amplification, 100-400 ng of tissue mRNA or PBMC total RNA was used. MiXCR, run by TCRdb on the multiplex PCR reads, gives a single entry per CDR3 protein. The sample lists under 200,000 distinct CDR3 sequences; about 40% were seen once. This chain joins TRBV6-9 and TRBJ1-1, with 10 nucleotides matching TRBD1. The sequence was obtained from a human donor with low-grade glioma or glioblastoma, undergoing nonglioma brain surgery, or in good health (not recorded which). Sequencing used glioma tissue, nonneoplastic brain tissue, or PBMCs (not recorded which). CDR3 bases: TGTGCCAGCAGTTTATCAGGGACAGGGGCCACTAAAGCTTTCTTT. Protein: CASSLSGTGATKAFF.